The present T cell receptor beta chain was sequenced within a study of cytomegalovirus exposure and HLA in healthy donors. Sequencing used immunoSEQ multiplex PCR; TCRdb keeps in-frame clones, though not all of them. Seen here are about 130,000 clones, approximately 82% observed once, and the top ten hold 30%. This receptor was taken from a man younger than 40 in good health and CMV-seropositive. Specimen: PBMCs.

The CDR3 sequence: CASSLVGGSTDTQYF. The CDR3, as DNA: TGTGCCAGCAGCTTAGTTGGCGGCAGCACAGATACGCAGTATTTT. The chain employs TRBV7-8 and TRBJ2-3, with D unresolved. V dropped 1 base and J dropped 0 bases, with 8 bases sitting between them. CDR1 is SGHVS and CDR2 is FQNEAQ in the germline V gene. This CDR3 is built from 15 residues.